Listed below are T cell receptor beta chains from one sample, sequenced in a study of T cell responses to AZD1222 COVID-19 vaccine. Repertoires were generated with immunoSEQ multiplex PCR, while TCRdb's copy carries only in-frame clones and drops some. The profile shows 90,000 to 150,000 clones, roughly 87% of them singletons. Material: peripheral blood, obtained 28 days after the second AZD1222 dose. The receptors come from an adult who received the AZD1222 COVID-19 vaccine. Both conserved end residues are part of each CDR3. A D gene is named only where the DNA matches it firmly. Clone size is not always given. Where it is, it says once, few, many or a class for expanded clones.

TGTGCCAGCAGCTTAGACCAGGGCTGGGGAAACACCATATATTTT,CASSLDQGWGNTIYF,TRBV7-2,15,TRBJ1-3,.,.
TGTGCCAGCAGTGTAGGGACAGGGGCCGAGCAGTACTTC,CASSVGTGAEQYF,TRBV2,13,TRBJ2-7,.,TRBD1
TGTGCCAGCAGCGTAGAGCCCACGGGGGGCACTGAAGCTTTCTTT,CASSVEPTGGTEAFF,TRBV9,15,TRBJ1-1,.,.
TGTGCCAGCAGCCAACAAGCGGGACAGGGGGTCTCCTACGAGCAGTACTTC,CASSQQAGQGVSYEQYF,TRBV14,17,TRBJ2-7,.,TRBD1
TGTGCCAGCAGTTCGATCAGGGGATGGCAGTTCTTC,CASSSIRGWQFF,TRBV12-3/TRBV12-4,12,TRBJ2-1,.,.
TGTGCCAGCAGCCAAGATGCGGGGGGCTATGGCTACACCTTC,CASSQDAGGYGYTF,TRBV4-2,14,TRBJ1-2,.,.
TGTGCCTGGAGCGTGACAGTCTATGGCTACACCTTC,CAWSVTVYGYTF,TRBV30,12,TRBJ1-2,.,.
TGTGCCATCAGTTCAGGCGTGTCAACTAATGAAAAACTGTTTTTT,CAISSGVSTNEKLFF,TRBV10-3,15,TRBJ1-4,.,.
TGCAGCGTTGTTTCTGCACAGGGAGGCTCCTACGAGCAGTACTTC,CSVVSAQGGSYEQYF,TRBV29-1,15,TRBJ2-7,few,.
TGTGCCAGCAGAGGGGTTGGGGGGATGAACACTGAAGCTTTCTTT,CASRGVGGMNTEAFF,TRBV21-1,15,TRBJ1-1,.,.
TGTGCCAGCAGTGAAACCTTTAACACTGAAGCTTTCTTT,CASSETFNTEAFF,TRBV6-1,13,TRBJ1-1,.,.